This T cell receptor beta chain appears in the sequencing data of a study of T cells in Graves' hyperthyroidism and ophthalmopathy. Study-wide findings and caveats: It was a median around 6 months before onset that the model predicted ophthalmopathy. Researchers found most expanded thyroid clonotypes above 0.001 in blood as well.

The investigators amplified TCR beta CDR3 regions from RNA transcripts. The HTBI set primed first-round TCR CDR3 RT-PCR. TCRdb reprocessed the multiplex PCR reads with MiXCR, giving one entry per CDR3 protein. The table lists approximately 700,000 distinct CDR3 sequences, around 15% of them singletons, with approximately 8.4% in the top ten. CDR3 length: 13 residues. Unmatched junction bases numbered 7, after V lost 5 bases and J lost 7 bases. Germline V CDR1 and CDR2: DFQATT, SNEGSKA (reference sequence). In its sample, this clonotype was seen many times. Its antigen is not known. The chain recombines TRBV20-1 with TRBJ2-1; 8 nucleotides line up with TRBD2. The sequencing sample was made of blood. The source is a man aged 18 to 30 with Graves' hyperthyroidism. In DNA form, the CDR3 reads TGCAGTGCTCCCCCGGTAGCGGGAAATGAGCAGTTCTTC. Amino acid sequence: CSAPPVAGNEQFF.